This is a list of T cell receptor beta chains from one sample in a study of radiotherapy plus CTLA-4 blockade in lung cancer. Clones were read by immunoSEQ multiplex PCR, and TCRdb kept only the in-frame ones, dropping some. The sample has nearly 110,000 clones, about 84% seen once. Sample: peripheral blood, taken from a patient treated with radiotherapy plus ipilimumab. These TCRs come from a human donor with non-small cell lung cancer that progressed on radiotherapy plus ipilimumab. Some clones in this sample may be carry-over from other donors' samples. CDR3s include the opening cysteine and the closing phenylalanine or tryptophan. The order of the fields is CDR3 length, V gene, D gene, J gene, clone size, CDR3 DNA, CDR3 protein. The D gene is left open where the match is weak. Size is omitted from some rows. Given values are once, few, many or a class for expanded clones.

cdr3_length: 11
v_call: TRBV6-1
d_call: TRBD1
j_call: TRBJ1-2
clone_size: .
cdr3_nt: TGTGCCAGTCAACAGGGGCATGGCTACACCTTC
cdr3_aa: CASQQGHGYTF

cdr3_length: 15
v_call: TRBV19
d_call: .
j_call: TRBJ2-7
clone_size: .
cdr3_nt: TGTGCCAGTAGCATTGAACAAGGGGTGACCTACGAGCAGTACTTC
cdr3_aa: CASSIEQGVTYEQYF

cdr3_length: 13
v_call: TRBV7-3
d_call: TRBD1
j_call: TRBJ2-5
clone_size: .
cdr3_nt: TGTGCCAGCAGCCCGGGACAGGGCGAGGCCCAGTACTTC
cdr3_aa: CASSPGQGEAQYF

cdr3_length: 15
v_call: TRBV5-6
d_call: .
j_call: TRBJ2-7
clone_size: .
cdr3_nt: TGTGCCAGCAGCGGGGGACGTACGAGCTCCTACGAGCAGTACTTC
cdr3_aa: CASSGGRTSSYEQYF

cdr3_length: 14
v_call: TRBV6-5
d_call: .
j_call: TRBJ1-4
clone_size: .
cdr3_nt: TGTGCCAGTTGGACGGGAGGTGGTTATGAAAAACTGTTTTTT
cdr3_aa: CASWTGGGYEKLFF

cdr3_length: 17
v_call: TRBV27
d_call: TRBD1
j_call: TRBJ1-5
clone_size: .
cdr3_nt: TGTGCCAGCAGTTTATTCCCAAAGACAGGGTTCGATCAGCCCCAGCATTTT
cdr3_aa: CASSLFPKTGFDQPQHF

cdr3_length: 16
v_call: TRBV4-3
d_call: TRBD1
j_call: TRBJ1-1
clone_size: .
cdr3_nt: TGCGCCAGCAGCCCCGACAGGGGAGCCATGAACACTGAAGCTTTCTTT
cdr3_aa: CASSPDRGAMNTEAFF

cdr3_length: 14
v_call: TRBV7-2
d_call: TRBD1
j_call: TRBJ2-5
clone_size: .
cdr3_nt: TGTGCCAGCAGCCGAGGGACAGGCCTAGGGGCCCAGTACTTC
cdr3_aa: CASSRGTGLGAQYF

cdr3_length: 17
v_call: TRBV7-6
d_call: TRBD2
j_call: TRBJ2-3
clone_size: .
cdr3_nt: TGTGCCAGCAGCCGAGCCCGACTAGCGGGGAGCACAGATACGCAGTATTTT
cdr3_aa: CASSRARLAGSTDTQYF

cdr3_length: 14
v_call: TRBV25-1
d_call: TRBD2
j_call: TRBJ2-7
clone_size: .
cdr3_nt: TGTGCCAGCAGTGAAGCGGGGGGTCACTACGAGCAGTACTTC
cdr3_aa: CASSEAGGHYEQYF

cdr3_length: 16
v_call: TRBV5-4
d_call: TRBD1
j_call: TRBJ2-3
clone_size: .
cdr3_nt: TGTGCCAGCAGCAGCGGACAGGGGATGGGGCTCTATACGCAGTATTTT
cdr3_aa: CASSSGQGMGLYTQYF

cdr3_length: 15
v_call: TRBV7-6
d_call: .
j_call: TRBJ2-1
clone_size: few
cdr3_nt: TGTGCCAGCAGCTTTGGCGGACGGAACCTTAATGAGCAGTTCTTC
cdr3_aa: CASSFGGRNLNEQFF

cdr3_length: 15
v_call: TRBV15
d_call: TRBD2
j_call: TRBJ2-5
clone_size: .
cdr3_nt: TGTGCCACCAGCAGAGCTAGCGGGGGGGCAGAGACCCAGTACTTC
cdr3_aa: CATSRASGGAETQYF

cdr3_length: 13
v_call: TRBV6-1
d_call: .
j_call: TRBJ1-2
clone_size: .
cdr3_nt: TGTGCCAGCTGTTGGGCCGAGGGAAATGGCTACACCTTC
cdr3_aa: CASCWAEGNGYTF

cdr3_length: 15
v_call: TRBV6-5
d_call: .
j_call: TRBJ1-6
clone_size: .
cdr3_nt: TGTGCCAGCAGTTACTCGATCTCCTATAATTCACCCCTCCACTTT
cdr3_aa: CASSYSISYNSPLHF

cdr3_length: 16
v_call: TRBV11-2
d_call: .
j_call: TRBJ2-7
clone_size: once
cdr3_nt: TGTGCCAGCAGCTTAGGCGGGCCGGGGGAGACCTACGAGCAGTACTTC
cdr3_aa: CASSLGGPGETYEQYF